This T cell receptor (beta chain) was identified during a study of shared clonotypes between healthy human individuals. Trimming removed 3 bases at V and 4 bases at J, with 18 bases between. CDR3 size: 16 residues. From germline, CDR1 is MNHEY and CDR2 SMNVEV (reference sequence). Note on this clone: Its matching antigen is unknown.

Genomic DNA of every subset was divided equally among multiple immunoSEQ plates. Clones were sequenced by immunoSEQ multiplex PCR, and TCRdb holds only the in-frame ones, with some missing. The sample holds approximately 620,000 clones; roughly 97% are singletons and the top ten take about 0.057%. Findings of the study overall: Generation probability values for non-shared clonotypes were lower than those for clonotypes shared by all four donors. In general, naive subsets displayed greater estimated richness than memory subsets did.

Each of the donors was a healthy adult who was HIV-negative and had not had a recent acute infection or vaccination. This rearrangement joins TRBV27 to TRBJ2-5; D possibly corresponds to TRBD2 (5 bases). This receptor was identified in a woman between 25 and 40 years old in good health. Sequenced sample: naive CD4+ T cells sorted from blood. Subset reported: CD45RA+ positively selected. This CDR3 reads CASSLRYRGRAETQYF. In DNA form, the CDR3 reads TGTGCCAGCAGTTTGAGATATCGGGGAAGGGCAGAGACCCAGTACTTC.